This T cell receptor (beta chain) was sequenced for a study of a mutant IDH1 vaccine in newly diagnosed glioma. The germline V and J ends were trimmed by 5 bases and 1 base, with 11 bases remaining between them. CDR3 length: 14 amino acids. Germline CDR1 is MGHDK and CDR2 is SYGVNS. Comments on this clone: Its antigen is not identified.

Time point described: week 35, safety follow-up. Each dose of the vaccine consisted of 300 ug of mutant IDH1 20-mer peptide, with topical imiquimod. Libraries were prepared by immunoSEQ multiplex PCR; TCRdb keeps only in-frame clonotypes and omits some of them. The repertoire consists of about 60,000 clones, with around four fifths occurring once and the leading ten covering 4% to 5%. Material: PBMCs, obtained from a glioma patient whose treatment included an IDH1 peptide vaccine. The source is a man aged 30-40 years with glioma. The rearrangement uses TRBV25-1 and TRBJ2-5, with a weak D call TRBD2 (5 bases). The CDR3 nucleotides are TGTGCCAGCAGTCCTGACTACCTCCAAGAGACCCAGTACTTC. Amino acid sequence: CASSPDYLQETQYF.